Listed here is a single T cell receptor beta chain. These data are taken from a study of blood T cell repertoires in COVID-19. Looking at the study overall: COVID-19 samples, acute and convalescent, were from the United States, Italy and Spain. T cells, B-cell-depleted T cells, or PBMCs supplied cDNA or gDNA.

Original handling: Estimation of nucleated cell counts was performed using reference gene primer amplification. TCRdb's copy holds only in-frame clones and misses some; the assay was immunoSEQ multiplex PCR. The V and J calls and clone size were taken over from that table, and D and trimming were inferred from the DNA. This sample yields about 160,000 clones, of which 70% to 85% are seen a single time; roughly 20% belongs to the top ten. CDR3 size: 17 residues. The genes are TRBV21-1 and TRBJ2-2; TRBD1, as called in the table, went unchecked against the DNA. TRBV21-1 is noted as a pseudogene. Sequenced: peripheral blood. The origin of this receptor is a woman older than 75 with acute or convalescent COVID-19. The CDR3 is CASSNGRGQGNTGELFF. CDR3 nucleotides: TGTGCCAGCAGCAATGGTCGAGGACAGGGAAACACCGGGGAGCTGTTTTTT.